Shown below are 28 T cell receptor beta chains from a single sample sequenced in a study of blood T cells in healthy people across ages. Next came a second PCR, run for about 6 to 11 cycles, which used a sample-barcoded 5' primer along with a J-beta primer mix. Each CDR3 protein is one row after TCRdb ran MiXCR on the 5' RACE reads. This sample has around 520,000 distinct CDR3 sequences, with about 28% found just once. These same records also appear under a second study, on T cells of mothers and their children.

The specimen was blood. The receptors here all came from a boy younger than 10 in good health.

This sequence joins TRBV4-1 and TRBJ2-2; 7 nucleotides line up with TRBD1. Trimming removed 1 base from V and 2 bases from J; junction bases left unmatched: 10. The CDR3 is 18 residues long. The V gene's germline CDR1 is MGHRA and CDR2 YSYEKL. The CDR3 sequence is CASSQGQGSDLNTGELFF. The CDR3 nucleotides read TGCGCCAGCAGCCAAGGACAGGGATCCGATCTTAACACCGGGGAGCTGTTTTTT.

The sample holds a few counts of this clonotype. The chain recombines TRBV10-3 with TRBJ2-5; 12 positions agree with TRBD2. CDR1 ENHRY and CDR2 SYGVKD come from the germline V gene. The CDR3 contains 15 residues. V was pared by 6 bases and J by 5 bases, with 7 bases of the junction left unmatched. The CDR3 DNA reads as TGTGCCATCAGCCAGACTAGCGGGGGAGTGGAGACCCAGTACTTC. This translates into CAISQTSGGVETQYF.

This clonotype was recorded a few times. The chain joins TRBV7-8 to TRBJ2-2; D is possibly TRBD1 (6 bases). V lost 7 bases to trimming and J lost 0 bases, with 18 bases between them. The CDR3 runs to 17 residues. Germline lookup yields CDR1 SGHVS and CDR2 FQNEAQ. This CDR3 is CASNYDRKTSNTGELFF. CDR3 nucleotides: TGTGCCAGCAACTATGACAGGAAAACCTCGAACACCGGGGAGCTGTTTTTT.

The sample holds a few counts of this clonotype. This rearrangement joins TRBV12-3 or TRBV12-4 to TRBJ1-2; 10 bases are shared with TRBD1. Trimming cost V 5 bases and J 4 bases; bases outside gene matches: 4. The CDR3 is 14 residues long. CDR3 coding DNA: TGTGCCAGCAGTCCCGGGACAGGGGTCTATGGCTACACCTTC. Its protein is CASSPGTGVYGYTF.

This clonotype turned up a few times. V and J are TRBV6-5 and TRBJ1-2; TRBD1 agrees at 7 bases. V was pared by 2 bases and J by 3 bases, with 3 bases of the junction left unmatched. Germline CDR1 MNHEY, CDR2 SVGAGI. The length of the CDR3 is 14 residues. CDR3 DNA: TGTGCCAGCAGTTACGGGGACAGCTACTATGGCTACACCTTC. Residues: CASSYGDSYYGYTF.

J is TRBJ1-4 and V is TRBV5-1; D call uncertain. Germline V CDR1 and CDR2: SGHRS, YFSETQ. The ends were cut back, 2 bases at V and 4 bases at J, with 12 bases in the middle. CDR3 length: 15 residues. The CDR3 region is CASSLKESSNEKLFF. In DNA form, the CDR3 reads TGCGCCAGCAGCTTAAAGGAATCGAGTAATGAAAAACTGTTTTTT.

This clonotype turned up a few times. The chain employs TRBV27 and TRBJ2-3; D is possibly TRBD2 (5 bases). Germline loops: CDR1 MNHEY, CDR2 SMNVEV (reference sequence). Trimming removed 4 bases at V and 0 bases at J, with 11 bases between. CDR3 size: 15 residues. CDR3 in amino acids: CASSYVGASTDTQYF. For the CDR3, the DNA is TGTGCCAGCAGTTATGTGGGAGCTAGCACAGATACGCAGTATTTT.

This clonotype has more than one count but fewer than ten. This chain links TRBV19 with TRBJ1-5, with TRBD1 identical over 8 bases. With V trimmed by 8 bases and J by 0 bases, 3 bases remained unmatched. The CDR3 totals 14 residues. Germline V gene sequence: CDR1 LNHDA, CDR2 SQIVND (reference sequence). The CDR3 here is CASWTGISNQPQHF. CDR3 bases: TGTGCCAGTTGGACAGGGATTAGCAATCAGCCCCAGCATTTT.

The chain employs TRBV3-1 and TRBJ2-7; D not certain. This CDR3 is built from 13 residues. CDR1 and CDR2 from the germline V gene are LGHDT and YNNKEL (reference sequence). V lost 4 bases and J lost 5, with 12 bases in between. CDR3 in amino acids: CASSPSSSHEQYF. The CDR3 coding sequence is TGTGCCAGCAGCCCCTCGAGTTCTCACGAGCAGTACTTC.

The CDR3 protein is CASSVTSSTYEQYF. The CDR3 DNA follows: TGTGCCAGCAGCGTAACTAGCTCGACCTACGAGCAGTACTTC. The rearrangement uses TRBV9 and TRBJ2-7; D perhaps matches TRBD2 (6 bases). The CDR3 has 14 amino acids. Germline CDR1 SGDLS, CDR2 YYNGEE. V was trimmed by 1 base and J by 2 bases, leaving 10 bases between them.

This clonotype was recorded a few times. The gene calls are TRBV29-1 and TRBJ2-1; 9 nucleotides align to TRBD2. V gave up 6 bases and J gave up 3 bases; unmatched junction bases: 3. Looked up from germline, CDR1 is SQVTM and CDR2 is ANQGSEA. CDR3 length equals 13 residues. The CDR3 reads CSVLAGNYNEQFF. DNA for the CDR3: TGCAGCGTGCTAGCGGGGAACTACAATGAGCAGTTCTTC.

The chain recombines TRBV7-3 with TRBJ1-1; D is ambiguous. The CDR3 length is 14 residues. V lost 10 bases to trimming and J lost 1 base, with 16 bases between them. From germline, CDR1 is SGHTA and CDR2 FQGTGA. The CDR3 sequence: CATRPDPTNTEAFF. The DNA of the CDR3 is TGTGCCACACGACCAGATCCCACGAACACTGAAGCTTTCTTT.

This clonotype was seen only a few times. V gene TRBV2 combines with J gene TRBJ2-2; no reliable D call. V was clipped by 4 bases and J by 6 bases, with 15 bases between them. The CDR3 spans 15 residues. In germline, CDR1 is SNHLY, CDR2 FYNNEI. The CDR3 spells CASSVGPIEAGELFF. CDR3 in DNA: TGTGCCAGCAGTGTCGGCCCTATTGAGGCCGGGGAGCTGTTTTTT.

This clonotype was counted many times. The gene calls are TRBV5-5 and TRBJ2-6; D possibly corresponds to TRBD2 (6 bases). The V end lost 0 bases, the J end lost 2 bases, and 9 bases lay between the germline ends. CDR1 is SGHKS and CDR2 is YYEKEE in the germline V gene (reference sequence). This CDR3 region has 16 residues. CDR3 coding DNA: TGTGCCAGCAGCTTGGATACGGGAGCTGGGGCCAACGTCCTGACTTTC. Translating gives CASSLDTGAGANVLTF. The full variable domain, with the rest looked up from reference TRBV5-5 and TRBJ2-6, is DAGVTQSPTHLIKTRGQQVTLRCSPISGHKSVSWYQQVLGQGPQFIFQYYEKEERGRGNFPDRFSARQFPNYSSELNVNALLLGDSALYLCASSLDTGAGANVLTFGAGSRLTVL.

V and J are TRBV12-3 or TRBV12-4 and TRBJ1-3; no clear D. The CDR3 contains 11 residues. Trimming left V 7 bases short and J 4 bases short, with 5 bases between. This CDR3 is CASIYGNTIYF. CDR3 DNA sequence: TGTGCCAGCATTTACGGAAACACCATATATTTT.

In this sample, this clonotype turned up a few times. The chain carries TRBV30 and TRBJ1-2; no firm D call. V lost 0 bases and J 7 bases, leaving 6 bases between the germline ends. From germline, CDR1 is GTSNPN and CDR2 SVGIG (reference sequence). The CDR3 loop spans 11 amino acids. The CDR3 is CAWSVLSGYTF. DNA of the CDR3: TGTGCCTGGAGTGTACTAAGTGGCTACACCTTC.

This clonotype was counted a few times. Since no conserved phenylalanine or tryptophan closes the CDR3, a read error is the likely cause. The chain joins TRBV20-1 to TRBJ1-1, with D maybe TRBD1 (6 bases). V was clipped by 2 bases and J by 0 bases, with 13 bases between them. The CDR3 runs to 15 residues. CDR1 and CDR2 from the germline V gene are DFQATT and SNEGSKA (reference sequence). The CDR3 nucleotides read TGCAGTGCTAGATTTGCAGGGGAAATGAACACTGAAGCTTTCCTT. Translating it yields CSARFAGEMNTEAFL.

The CDR3: CATSDTLAQETQYF. DNA for the CDR3: TGTGCCACCAGTGACACACTAGCGCAAGAGACCCAGTACTTC. V gene TRBV24-1 combines with J gene TRBJ2-5, with 7 nucleotides matching TRBD2. The CDR3 is 14 amino acids. V was clipped by 4 bases and J by 2 bases; unmatched bases: 3. CDR1 and CDR2 from the germline V gene are KGHDR and SFDVKD.

This clonotype turned up a few times. The chain joins TRBV12-5 to TRBJ2-4; perhaps TRBD1 as D (5 bases). The CDR3 is 15 residues long. CDR1 is LGHNT and CDR2 is FRNRAP in the germline V gene. Trimming took 1 base from V and 2 from J, leaving 9 bases between them. The CDR3 spells CASGLGPGPKNIQYF. The CDR3, as DNA: TGTGCTAGTGGTTTGGGTCCAGGGCCCAAAAACATTCAGTACTTC. Full variable domain (rest looked up from reference TRBV12-5 and TRBJ2-4): DARVTQTPRHKVTEMGQEVTMRCQPILGHNTVFWYRQTMMQGLELLAYFRNRAPLDDSGMPKDRFSAEMPDATLATLKIQPSEPRDSAVYFCASGLGPGPKNIQYFGAGTRLSVL.

This clonotype was seen more than once but under ten times. V usage is TRBV6-2 or TRBV6-3 and J usage is TRBJ2-5; TRBD2 might be the D (6 bases). Near its end, the DNA agrees better with TRBJ2-7, so the J call may be wrong. Germline V gene lookup returns CDR1 MNHEY and CDR2 SVGEGT. This CDR3 contains 14 residues. This CDR3 is CASSYSRGTYEQYF. CDR3 DNA: TGTGCCAGCAGTTACTCTCGGGGGACCTACGAGCAGTACTTC.

J is TRBJ1-1 and V is TRBV3-1, with D possibly matching TRBD1 (5 bases). The CDR3 length is 13 residues. CDR1 is LGHDT and CDR2 is YNNKEL in the germline V gene (reference sequence). Trimming took 1 base from V and 4 from J, leaving 7 bases between them. CDR3 sequence reads: CASSQARATEAFF. The CDR3 DNA follows: TGTGCCAGCAGCCAAGCCAGGGCCACTGAAGCTTTCTTT.

The table lists this clonotype with many counts. The J gene is TRBJ2-1, the V gene TRBV18; maybe TRBD2 (6 bases). The V end was cut by 2 bases, the J end by 9 bases, with 11 bases between. There are 13 residues in the CDR3. Germline V gene sequence: CDR1 KGHSH, CDR2 LQKENI. The CDR3 coding sequence is TGTGCCAGCTCACCATGGGGGGAGACTGAGCAGTTCTTC. This encodes CASSPWGETEQFF. Using reference TRBV18 and TRBJ2-1 for the parts outside the CDR3, the full variable domain is NAGVMQNPRHLVRRRGQEARLRCSPMKGHSHVYWYRQLPEEGLKFMVYLQKENIIDESGMPKERFSAEFPKEGPSILRIQQVVRGDSAAYFCASSPWGETEQFFGPGTRLTVL.

The V gene is TRBV29-1, the J gene TRBJ2-3; D tentatively reads TRBD1 or TRBD2 (5 bases each). CDR1 and CDR2 (germline): SQVTM, ANQGSEA. The CDR3 sequence is 14 residues long. V lost 6 bases and J 2 bases, leaving 15 bases between the germline ends. The CDR3 region is CSVGLQGATDTQYF. In DNA form, the CDR3 reads TGCAGCGTAGGACTCCAGGGCGCCACAGATACGCAGTATTTT.

CDR3 DNA sequence: TGCGCCAGCAGCCAATACGACCAGACCTACGAGCAGTACTTC. This translates into CASSQYDQTYEQYF. The chain recombines TRBV4-3 with TRBJ2-5; D uncertain. Gene TRBJ2-7 matches the end of the DNA better, so the J call may be wrong. This CDR3 has 14 amino acids. Germline CDR1 LGHNA, CDR2 YSLEER.

This clonotype was found a few times. The rearrangement joins TRBV20-1 to TRBJ2-1; TRBD2 agrees at 10 bases. The CDR3 runs to 18 residues. Per the germline V gene, CDR1 is DFQATT and CDR2 is SNEGSKA (reference sequence). The junction had 14 bases not matched to a gene; V was cut back by 3 bases and J by 3 bases. The CDR3 sequence: CSARIHSGGLANYNEQFF. The CDR3 bases are TGCAGTGCTAGGATCCATTCTGGGGGACTAGCGAACTACAATGAGCAGTTCTTC.

Only a few counts were recorded for this clonotype. This chain links TRBV6-5 with TRBJ2-5; 7 positions match TRBD2. Germline values: CDR1 MNHEY, CDR2 SVGAGI. There are 14 residues in the CDR3. Losses at the gene ends were 4 bases for V and 6 bases for J; bases not matched to a gene: 8. The CDR3 nucleotides are TGTGCCAGCAGTTCCCCCGGGGGGTCGAAGACCCAGTACTTC. Encoded protein: CASSSPGGSKTQYF.

The chain carries TRBV29-1 and TRBJ2-1; 13 bases are a match to TRBD2. This CDR3 is 13 amino acids long. Germline trimming cut 6 bases from V and 7 bases from J; bases unmatched to any gene: 3. In germline, CDR1 is SQVTM, CDR2 ANQGSEA. The CDR3 protein is CSVMGLAGNEQFF. The CDR3 coding sequence is TGCAGCGTAATGGGACTAGCGGGGAATGAGCAGTTCTTC.

This chain uses TRBV7-2 with TRBJ2-7; D not resolved. The length of the CDR3 is 15 residues. CDR1 is SGHTA and CDR2 is FQGNSA in the germline V gene. V was trimmed by 2 bases and J by 7 bases, leaving 18 bases between them. The CDR3 region has the DNA TGTGCCAGCAGCTTATCCCGTTGGTATCAGTGGGAGCAGTACTTC. This gives the protein CASSLSRWYQWEQYF.